The source of this TCR beta chain is a study of siplizumab effects on memory and regulatory T cells. Study-level results: Mappable alloreactive CD4+ clones came from Treg cells around 70% of the time on average with siplizumab, against roughly 27% in controls. Unstimulated naive T cells seemed to show more diversity than memory cells did, and they also seemed to be among the major contributors to the alloresponse. No naive or memory phenotype could be assigned to roughly 75-95% of proliferating clones. Significant reduction of alloreactive sequences traceable to unstimulated CD4+ memory cells was observed with siplizumab.

Generated by immunoSEQ multiplex PCR, the TCRdb table keeps only in-frame clones and is missing some. Here the sample spans over 100,000 clones, 93% being singletons. In the case of this clone: Its target is unknown.

The CDR3 is 15 residues long. CDR1 and CDR2 (germline): MNHNY, SVGAGI (reference sequence). V lost 6 bases to trimming and J lost 4 bases; unmatched junction nucleotides: 5. The clonotype comes from a human donor in good health. The sample consisted of non-Treg CD4+ T cells sorted from blood. The chain is built from TRBV6-6 and TRBJ1-3, with 11 bases that match TRBD1. The CDR3 loop reads CASRPGDRGGNTIYF. The CDR3 nucleotides are TGTGCCAGCAGACCTGGGGACAGGGGGGGAAACACCATATATTTT.